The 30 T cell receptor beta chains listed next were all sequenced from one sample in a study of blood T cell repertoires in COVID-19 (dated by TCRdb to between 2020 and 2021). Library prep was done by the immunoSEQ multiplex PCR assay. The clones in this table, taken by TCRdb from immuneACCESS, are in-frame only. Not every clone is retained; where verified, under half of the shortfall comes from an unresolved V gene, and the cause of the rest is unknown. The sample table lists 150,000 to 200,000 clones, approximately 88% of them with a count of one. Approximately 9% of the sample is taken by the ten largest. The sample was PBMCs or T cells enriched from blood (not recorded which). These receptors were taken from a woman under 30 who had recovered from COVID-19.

CDR3 nucleotides: TGTGCCAGCAGCTTGGCTTGGAGCGGGGGGGCCTACGAGCAGTACTTC. This gives the protein CASSLAWSGGAYEQYF. This chain uses TRBV5-5 with TRBJ2-7; 10 bases agree with TRBD2. The CDR3 length is 16 residues. Germline V gene sequence: CDR1 SGHKS, CDR2 YYEKEE (reference sequence). With 0 bases clipped from V and 2 bases from J, the junction kept 5 bases outside the gene matches.

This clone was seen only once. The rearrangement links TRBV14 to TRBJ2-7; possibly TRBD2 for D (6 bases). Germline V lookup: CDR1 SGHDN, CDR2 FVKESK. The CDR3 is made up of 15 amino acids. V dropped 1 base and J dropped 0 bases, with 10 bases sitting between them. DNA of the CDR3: TGTGCCAGCAGCCAAGGGGACTGGAGCTCCTACGAGCAGTACTTC. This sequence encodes CASSQGDWSSYEQYF.

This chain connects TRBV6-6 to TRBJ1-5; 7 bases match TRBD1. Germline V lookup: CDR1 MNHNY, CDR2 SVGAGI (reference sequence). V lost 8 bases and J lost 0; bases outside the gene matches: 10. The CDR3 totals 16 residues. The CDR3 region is CASGQGDFYSNQPQHF. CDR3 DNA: TGTGCCAGCGGGCAGGGGGATTTCTATAGCAATCAGCCCCAGCATTTT.

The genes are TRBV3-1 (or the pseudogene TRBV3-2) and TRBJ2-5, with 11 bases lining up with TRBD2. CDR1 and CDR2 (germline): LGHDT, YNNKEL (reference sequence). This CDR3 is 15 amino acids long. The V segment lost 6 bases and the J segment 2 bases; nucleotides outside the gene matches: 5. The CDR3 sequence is CASRETSGVQETQYF. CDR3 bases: TGTGCCAGCAGGGAGACTAGCGGGGTTCAAGAGACCCAGTACTTC.

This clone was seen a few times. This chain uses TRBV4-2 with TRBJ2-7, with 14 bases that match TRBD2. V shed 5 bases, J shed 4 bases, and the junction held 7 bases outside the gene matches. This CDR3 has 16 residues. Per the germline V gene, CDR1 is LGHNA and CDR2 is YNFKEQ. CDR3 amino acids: CASSSTGTSGRYEQYF. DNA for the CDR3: TGTGCCAGCAGCTCTACAGGGACTAGCGGGAGATACGAGCAGTACTTC.

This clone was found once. The CDR3 sequence: CASSSGGNTEAFF. The CDR3 DNA follows: TGTGCCAGCTCATCGGGGGGAAACACTGAAGCTTTCTTT. This chain connects TRBV18 to TRBJ1-1; TRBD1 might be the D (5 bases). Trimming took off 5 bases at V and 2 bases at J, with 9 bases between the two ends. This CDR3 is 13 amino acids long. Germline assignment: CDR1 KGHSH and CDR2 LQKENI.

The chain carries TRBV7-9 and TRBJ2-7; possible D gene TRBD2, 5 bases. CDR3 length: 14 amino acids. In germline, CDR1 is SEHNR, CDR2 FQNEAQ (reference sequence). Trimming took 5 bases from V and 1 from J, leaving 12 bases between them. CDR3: CASSATRVSYEQYF. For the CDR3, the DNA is TGTGCCAGCAGCGCTACTAGGGTTTCCTACGAGCAGTACTTC. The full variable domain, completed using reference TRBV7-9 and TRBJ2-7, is DTGVSQNPRHKITKRGQNVTFRCDPISEHNRLYWYRQTLGQGPEFLTYFQNEAQLEKSRLLSDRFSAERPKGSFSTLEIQRTEQGDSAMYLCASSATRVSYEQYFGPGTRLTVT.

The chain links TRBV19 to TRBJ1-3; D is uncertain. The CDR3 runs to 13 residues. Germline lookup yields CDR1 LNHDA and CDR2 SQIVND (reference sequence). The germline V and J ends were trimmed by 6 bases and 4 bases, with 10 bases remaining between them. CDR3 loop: CASSAYSGNTIYF. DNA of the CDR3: TGTGCCAGTAGCGCCTATTCCGGAAACACCATATATTTT.

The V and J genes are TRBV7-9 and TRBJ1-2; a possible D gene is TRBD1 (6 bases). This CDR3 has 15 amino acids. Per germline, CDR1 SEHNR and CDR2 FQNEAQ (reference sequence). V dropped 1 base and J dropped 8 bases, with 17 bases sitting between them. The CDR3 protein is CASSLDAGGALGYTF. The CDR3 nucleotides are TGTGCCAGCAGCTTAGATGCGGGGGGCGCCCTAGGCTACACCTTC.

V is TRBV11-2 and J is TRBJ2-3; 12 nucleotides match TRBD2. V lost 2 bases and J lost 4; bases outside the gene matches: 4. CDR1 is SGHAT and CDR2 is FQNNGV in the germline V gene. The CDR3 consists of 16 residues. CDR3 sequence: CASSLLAGGGPDTQYF. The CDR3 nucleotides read TGTGCCAGCAGCTTACTAGCGGGAGGGGGCCCAGATACGCAGTATTTT.

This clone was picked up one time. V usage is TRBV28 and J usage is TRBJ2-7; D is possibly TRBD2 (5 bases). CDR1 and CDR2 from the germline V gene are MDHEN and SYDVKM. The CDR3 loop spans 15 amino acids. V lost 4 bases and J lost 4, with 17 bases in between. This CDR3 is CASSSSGGERYEQYF. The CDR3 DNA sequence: TGTGCCAGCAGTTCCAGCGGAGGAGAGAGGTACGAGCAGTACTTC.

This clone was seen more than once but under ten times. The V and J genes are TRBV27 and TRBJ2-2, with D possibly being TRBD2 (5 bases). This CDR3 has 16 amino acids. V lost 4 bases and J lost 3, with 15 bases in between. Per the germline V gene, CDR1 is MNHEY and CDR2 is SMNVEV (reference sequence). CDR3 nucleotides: TGTGCCAGCAGTTCTGACCCCCGGCGGGACACCGGGGAGCTGTTTTTT. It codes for CASSSDPRRDTGELFF.

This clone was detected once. The CDR3 is CASSRWALPSGANVLTF. CDR3 DNA: TGTGCCAGCAGCCGATGGGCGCTACCCTCTGGGGCCAACGTCCTGACTTTC. The V gene is TRBV13, the J gene TRBJ2-6; no reliable D call. The CDR3 runs to 17 residues. Germline V gene sequence: CDR1 PRHDT, CDR2 FYEKMQ (reference sequence). V lost 5 bases and J lost 0, with 14 bases in between.

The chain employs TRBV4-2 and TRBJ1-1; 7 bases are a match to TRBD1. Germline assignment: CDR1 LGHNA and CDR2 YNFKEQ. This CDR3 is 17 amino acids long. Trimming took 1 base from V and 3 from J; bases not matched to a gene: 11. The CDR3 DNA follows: TGTGCCAGCAGCCAAGTTTACCCGACAGGGTCGGACACTGAAGCTTTCTTT. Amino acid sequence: CASSQVYPTGSDTEAFF.

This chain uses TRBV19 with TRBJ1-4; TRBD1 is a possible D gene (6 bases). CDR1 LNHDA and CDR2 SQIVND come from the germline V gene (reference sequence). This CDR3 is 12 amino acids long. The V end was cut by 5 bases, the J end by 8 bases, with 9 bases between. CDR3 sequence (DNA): TGTGCCAGTAGTTTTCAGGGGGAAAAACTGTTTTTT. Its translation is CASSFQGEKLFF.

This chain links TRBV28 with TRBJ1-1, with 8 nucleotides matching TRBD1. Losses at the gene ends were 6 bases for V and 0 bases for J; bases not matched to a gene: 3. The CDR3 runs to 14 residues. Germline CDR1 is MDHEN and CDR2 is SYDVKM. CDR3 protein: CASRPGQVNTEAFF. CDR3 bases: TGTGCCAGCAGGCCGGGACAGGTGAACACTGAAGCTTTCTTT.

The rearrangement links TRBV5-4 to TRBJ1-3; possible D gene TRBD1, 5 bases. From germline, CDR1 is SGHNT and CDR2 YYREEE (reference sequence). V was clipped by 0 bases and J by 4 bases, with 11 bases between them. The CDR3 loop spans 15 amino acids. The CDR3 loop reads CASSLDGGPGNTIYF. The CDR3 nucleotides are TGTGCCAGCAGCTTGGACGGGGGTCCCGGAAACACCATATATTTT.

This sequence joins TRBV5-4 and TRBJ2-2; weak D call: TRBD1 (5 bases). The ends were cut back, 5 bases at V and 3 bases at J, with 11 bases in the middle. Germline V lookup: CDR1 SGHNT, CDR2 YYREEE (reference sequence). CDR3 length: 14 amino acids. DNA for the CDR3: TGTGCCAGCAGATCGGACACCTACACCGGGGAGCTGTTTTTT. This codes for CASRSDTYTGELFF.

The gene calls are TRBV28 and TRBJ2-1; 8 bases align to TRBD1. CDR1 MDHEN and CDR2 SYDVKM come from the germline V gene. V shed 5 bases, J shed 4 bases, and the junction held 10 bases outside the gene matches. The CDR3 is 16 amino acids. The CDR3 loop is CASSPPRGPGYNEQFF. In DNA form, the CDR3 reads TGTGCCAGCAGTCCTCCCAGGGGGCCAGGGTACAATGAGCAGTTCTTC.

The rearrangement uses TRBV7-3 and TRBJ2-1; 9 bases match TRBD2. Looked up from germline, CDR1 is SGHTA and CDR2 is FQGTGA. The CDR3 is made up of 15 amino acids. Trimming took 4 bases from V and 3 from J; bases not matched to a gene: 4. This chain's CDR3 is CASSWGSGSYNEQFF. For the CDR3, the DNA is TGTGCCAGCAGCTGGGGTAGCGGGAGCTACAATGAGCAGTTCTTC.

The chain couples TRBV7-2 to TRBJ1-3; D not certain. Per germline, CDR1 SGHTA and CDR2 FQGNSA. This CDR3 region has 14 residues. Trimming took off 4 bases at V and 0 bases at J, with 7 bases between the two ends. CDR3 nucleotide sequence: TGTGCCAGCAGCTGGGCCCTCTCTGGAAACACCATATATTTT. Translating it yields CASSWALSGNTIYF.

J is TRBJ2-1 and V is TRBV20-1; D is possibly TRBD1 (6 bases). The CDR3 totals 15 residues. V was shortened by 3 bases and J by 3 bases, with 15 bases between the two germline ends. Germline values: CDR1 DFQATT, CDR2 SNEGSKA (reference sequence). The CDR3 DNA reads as TGCAGTGCTAGTCCCGACAGGACCTTCTACAATGAGCAGTTCTTC. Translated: CSASPDRTFYNEQFF.

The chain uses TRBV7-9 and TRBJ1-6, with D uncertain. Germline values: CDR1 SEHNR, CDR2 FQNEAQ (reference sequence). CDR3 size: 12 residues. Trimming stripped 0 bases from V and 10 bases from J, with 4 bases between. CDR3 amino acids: CASSLARSPLHF. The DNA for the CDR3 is TGTGCCAGCAGCTTAGCGCGATCACCCCTCCACTTT.

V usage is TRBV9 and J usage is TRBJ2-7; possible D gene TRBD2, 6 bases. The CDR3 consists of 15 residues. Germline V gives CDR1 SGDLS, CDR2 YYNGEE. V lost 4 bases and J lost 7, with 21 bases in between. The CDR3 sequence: CASSPRSSDGREQYF. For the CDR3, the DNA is TGTGCCAGCAGCCCCCGCTCTAGCGATGGCCGTGAGCAGTACTTC.

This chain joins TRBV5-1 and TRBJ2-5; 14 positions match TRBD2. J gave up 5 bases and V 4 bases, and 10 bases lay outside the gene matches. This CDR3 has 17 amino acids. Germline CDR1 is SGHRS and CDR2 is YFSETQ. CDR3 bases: TGCGCCAGCAGCGCGGGACTAGCGGGGGTAAATCGGGAGACCCAGTACTTC. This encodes CASSAGLAGVNRETQYF.

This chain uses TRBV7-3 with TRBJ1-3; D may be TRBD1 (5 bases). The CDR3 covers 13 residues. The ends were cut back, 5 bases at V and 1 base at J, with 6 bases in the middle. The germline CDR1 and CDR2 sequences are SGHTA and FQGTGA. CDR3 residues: CASSRGSGNTIYF. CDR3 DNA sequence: TGTGCCAGCAGCCGGGGGTCTGGAAACACCATATATTTT.

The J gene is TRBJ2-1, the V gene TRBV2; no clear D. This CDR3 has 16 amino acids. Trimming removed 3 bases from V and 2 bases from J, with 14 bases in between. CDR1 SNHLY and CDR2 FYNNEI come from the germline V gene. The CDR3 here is CASSDTALGPYNEQFF. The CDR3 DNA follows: TGTGCCAGCAGTGACACGGCCCTGGGCCCCTACAATGAGCAGTTCTTC. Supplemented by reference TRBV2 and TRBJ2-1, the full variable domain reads EPEVTQTPSHQVTQMGQEVILRCVPISNHLYFYWYRQILGQKVEFLVSFYNNEISEKSEIFDDQFSVERPDGSNFTLKIRSTKLEDSAMYFCASSDTALGPYNEQFFGPGTRLTVL.

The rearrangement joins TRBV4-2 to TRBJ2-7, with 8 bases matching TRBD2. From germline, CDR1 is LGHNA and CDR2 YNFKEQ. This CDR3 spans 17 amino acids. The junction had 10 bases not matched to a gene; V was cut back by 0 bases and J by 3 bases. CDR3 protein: CASSQDRPGGRIYEQYF. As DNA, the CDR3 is TGTGCCAGCAGCCAAGATCGGCCGGGCGGGAGGATCTACGAGCAGTACTTC.

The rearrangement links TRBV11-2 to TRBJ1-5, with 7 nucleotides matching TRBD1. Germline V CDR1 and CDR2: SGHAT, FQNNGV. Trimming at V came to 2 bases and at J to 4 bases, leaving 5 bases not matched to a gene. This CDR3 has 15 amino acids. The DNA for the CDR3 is TGTGCCAGCAGCTTAATGACAGGGAAAAATCAGCCCCAGCATTTT. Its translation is CASSLMTGKNQPQHF.

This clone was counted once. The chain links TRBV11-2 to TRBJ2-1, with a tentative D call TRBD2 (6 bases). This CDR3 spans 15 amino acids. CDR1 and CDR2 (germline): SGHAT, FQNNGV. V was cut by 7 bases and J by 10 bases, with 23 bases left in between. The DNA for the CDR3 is TGTGCCAGCACCAAATCGAGGCTAGCGCAGGAAGAGCAGTTCTTC. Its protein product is CASTKSRLAQEEQFF.